The subject of this entry is one T cell receptor beta chain. The CDR3 covers 11 residues. Trimming cost V 6 bases and J 4 bases, with 7 bases left between them. Germline V lookup: CDR1 MNHEY, CDR2 SVGAGI. This sample was taken from a study of blood T cell repertoires in COVID-19. In the original processing: How many nucleated cells were present was estimated from reference gene primer amplification. Clones were read by immunoSEQ multiplex PCR, and TCRdb kept only the in-frame ones, dropping some. V and J calls and clone size are as listed in that table; D and trimming were resolved from the DNA. The sample lists approximately 200,000 clones; approximately 79% were seen once.

The V gene is TRBV6-5, the J gene TRBJ2-7, with D possibly TRBD2 on 6 matching bases. The source material was peripheral blood. The receptor was derived from a man in his sixties with active or convalescent COVID-19. The CDR3 DNA sequence: TGTGCCAGCAGCGGGAGATACGAGCAGTACTTC. The encoded protein is CASSGRYEQYF.